This T cell receptor beta chain was sequenced during a study of technical replicates of blood from a handful of donors. This CDR3 region has 15 residues. V was cut by 4 bases and J by 7 bases, with 19 bases left in between. Looked up from germline, CDR1 is SGHTA and CDR2 is FQGNSA. Data came from immunoSEQ multiplex PCR; TCRdb stores just in-frame clones and leaves some out. The sample shows roughly 60,000 clones, about 94% of them seen only once. This receptor was taken from a human donor in good health. Some clones in this sample may be carry-over from other donors' samples. Sequenced: PBMCs. The V call is TRBV7-2, the J call TRBJ2-5; D unresolved. Written as DNA, the CDR3 is TGTGCCAGCAGCTCACTTCCAAGTTACCTTGGGACCCAGTACTTC. Protein: CASSSLPSYLGTQYF.